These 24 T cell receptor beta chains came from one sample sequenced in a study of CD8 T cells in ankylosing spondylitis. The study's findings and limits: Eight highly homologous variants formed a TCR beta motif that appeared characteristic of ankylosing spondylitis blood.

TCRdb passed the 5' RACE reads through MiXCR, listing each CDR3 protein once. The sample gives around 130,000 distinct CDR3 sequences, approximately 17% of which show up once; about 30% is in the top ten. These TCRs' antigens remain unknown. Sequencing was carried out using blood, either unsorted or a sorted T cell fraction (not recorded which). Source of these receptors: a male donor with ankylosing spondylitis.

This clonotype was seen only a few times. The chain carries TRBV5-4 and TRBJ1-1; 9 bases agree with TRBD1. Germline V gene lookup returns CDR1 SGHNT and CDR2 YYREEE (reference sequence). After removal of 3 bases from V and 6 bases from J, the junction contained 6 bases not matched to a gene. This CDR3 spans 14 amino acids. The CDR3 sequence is CASSYRRQGAEAFF. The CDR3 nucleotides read TGTGCCAGCAGCTACCGACGACAGGGGGCTGAAGCTTTCTTT.

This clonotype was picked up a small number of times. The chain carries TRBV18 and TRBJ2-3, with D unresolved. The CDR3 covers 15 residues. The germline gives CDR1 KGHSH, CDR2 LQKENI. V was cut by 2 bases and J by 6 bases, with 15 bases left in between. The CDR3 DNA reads TGTGCCAGCTCACCAGCGCCGTGGAACACCGATACGCAGTATTTT. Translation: CASSPAPWNTDTQYF.

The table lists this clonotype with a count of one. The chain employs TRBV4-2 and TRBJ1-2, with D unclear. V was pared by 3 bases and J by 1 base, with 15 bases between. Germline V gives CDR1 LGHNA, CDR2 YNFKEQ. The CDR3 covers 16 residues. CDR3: CASSQLKVVDNYGYTF. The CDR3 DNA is TGTGCCAGCAGCCAGCTAAAAGTGGTGGATAACTATGGCTACACCTTC.

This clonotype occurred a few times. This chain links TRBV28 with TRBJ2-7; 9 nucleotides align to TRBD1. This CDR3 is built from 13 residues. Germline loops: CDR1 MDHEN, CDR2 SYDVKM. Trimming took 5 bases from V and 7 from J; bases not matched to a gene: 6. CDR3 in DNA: TGTGCCAGCAGTACCCGGGACAGGGTTGAGCAGTACTTC. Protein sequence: CASSTRDRVEQYF. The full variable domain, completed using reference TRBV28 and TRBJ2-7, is DVKVTQSSRYLVKRTGEKVFLECVQDMDHENMFWYRQDPGLGLRLIYFSYDVKMKEKGDIPEGYSVSREKKERFSLILESASTNQTSMYLCASSTRDRVEQYFGPGTRLTVT.

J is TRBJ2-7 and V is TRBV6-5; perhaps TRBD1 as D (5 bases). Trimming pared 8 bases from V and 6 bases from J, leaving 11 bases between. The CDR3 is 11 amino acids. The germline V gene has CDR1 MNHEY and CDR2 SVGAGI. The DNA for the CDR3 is TGTGCCAGCGAAAGGGGCAGCGAGCAGTACTTC. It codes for CASERGSEQYF.

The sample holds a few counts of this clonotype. CDR3 protein: CASRSGSGDTQYF. The CDR3 nucleotides are TGTGCCAGCCGTAGCGGGAGCGGAGATACGCAGTATTTT. This sequence joins TRBV9 and TRBJ2-3, with 9 bases aligning to TRBD2. With V trimmed by 7 bases and J by 5 bases, 5 bases remained unmatched. The CDR3 is 13 residues long. Germline assignment: CDR1 SGDLS and CDR2 YYNGEE.

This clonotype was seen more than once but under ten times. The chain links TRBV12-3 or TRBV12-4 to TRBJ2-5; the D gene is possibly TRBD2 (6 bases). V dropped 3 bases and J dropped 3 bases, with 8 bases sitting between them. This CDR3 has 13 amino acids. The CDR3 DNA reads TGTGCCAGCAGTTTTGGCGGGAAAGAGACCCAGTACTTC. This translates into CASSFGGKETQYF.

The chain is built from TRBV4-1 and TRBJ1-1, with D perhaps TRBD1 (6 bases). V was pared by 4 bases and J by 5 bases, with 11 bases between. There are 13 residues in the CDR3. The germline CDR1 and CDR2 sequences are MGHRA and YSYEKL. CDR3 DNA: TGCGCCAGCAGCCGTGGGGGCGAGACTGAAGCTTTCTTT. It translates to CASSRGGETEAFF.

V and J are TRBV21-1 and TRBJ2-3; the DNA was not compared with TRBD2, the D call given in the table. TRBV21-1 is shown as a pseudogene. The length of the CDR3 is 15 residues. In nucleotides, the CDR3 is TGTGCCAGCGGCCCGGGCGGGCCTAGCACAGATACGCAGTATTTT. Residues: CASGPGGPSTDTQYF.

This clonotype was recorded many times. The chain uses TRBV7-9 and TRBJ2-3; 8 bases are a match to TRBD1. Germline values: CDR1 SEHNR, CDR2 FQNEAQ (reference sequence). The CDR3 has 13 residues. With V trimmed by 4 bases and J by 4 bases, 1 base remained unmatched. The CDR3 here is CASSSGGPDTQYF. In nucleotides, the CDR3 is TGTGCCAGCAGCTCAGGGGGCCCAGATACGCAGTATTTT.

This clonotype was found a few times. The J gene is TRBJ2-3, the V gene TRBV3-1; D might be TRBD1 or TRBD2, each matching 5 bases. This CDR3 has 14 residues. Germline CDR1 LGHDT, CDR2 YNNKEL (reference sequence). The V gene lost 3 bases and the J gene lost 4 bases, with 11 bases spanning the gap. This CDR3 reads CASSHLWDPDTQYF. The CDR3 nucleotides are TGTGCCAGCAGCCACTTATGGGACCCAGATACGCAGTATTTT.

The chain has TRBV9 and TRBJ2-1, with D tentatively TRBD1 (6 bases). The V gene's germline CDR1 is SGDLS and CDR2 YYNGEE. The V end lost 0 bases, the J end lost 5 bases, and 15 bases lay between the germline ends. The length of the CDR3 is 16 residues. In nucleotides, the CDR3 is TGTGCCAGCAGCGTAGACCGGGTGGGGGCACACAATGAGCAGTTCTTC. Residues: CASSVDRVGAHNEQFF.

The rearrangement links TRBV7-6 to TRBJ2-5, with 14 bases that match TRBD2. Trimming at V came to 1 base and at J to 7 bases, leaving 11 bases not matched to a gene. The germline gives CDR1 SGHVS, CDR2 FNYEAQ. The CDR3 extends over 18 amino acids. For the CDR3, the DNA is TGTGCCAGCAGCTTAGTCTTGGGACTAGCGGGAGAGTGGGGGACCCAGTACTTC. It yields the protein CASSLVLGLAGEWGTQYF.

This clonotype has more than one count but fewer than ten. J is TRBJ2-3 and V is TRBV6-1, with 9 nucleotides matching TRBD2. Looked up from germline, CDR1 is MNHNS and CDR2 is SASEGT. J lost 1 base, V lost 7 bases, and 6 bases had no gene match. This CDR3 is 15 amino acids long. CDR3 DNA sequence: TGTGCCAGCACCACACTAGCGGGTGGCACAGATACGCAGTATTTT. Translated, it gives CASTTLAGGTDTQYF.

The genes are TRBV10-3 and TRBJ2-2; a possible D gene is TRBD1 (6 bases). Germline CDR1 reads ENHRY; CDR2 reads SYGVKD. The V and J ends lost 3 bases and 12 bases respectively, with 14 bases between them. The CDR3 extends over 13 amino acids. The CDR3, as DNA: TGTGCCATCAGTGATATAGATACAGGGAAGCTGTTTTTT. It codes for CAISDIDTGKLFF.

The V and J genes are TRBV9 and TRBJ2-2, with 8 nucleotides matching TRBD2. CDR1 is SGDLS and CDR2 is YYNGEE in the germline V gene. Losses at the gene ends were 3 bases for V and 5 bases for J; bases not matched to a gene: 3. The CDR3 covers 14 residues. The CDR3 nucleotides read TGTGCCAGCAGCGGAGCGGGAGAAACCGGGGAGCTGTTTTTT. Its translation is CASSGAGETGELFF.

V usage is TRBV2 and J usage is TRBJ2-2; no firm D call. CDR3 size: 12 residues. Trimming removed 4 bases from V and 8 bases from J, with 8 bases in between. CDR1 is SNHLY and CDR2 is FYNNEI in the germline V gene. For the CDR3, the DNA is TGTGCCAGCAGTGCCCTCAATGGGGAGCTGTTTTTT. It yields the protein CASSALNGELFF.

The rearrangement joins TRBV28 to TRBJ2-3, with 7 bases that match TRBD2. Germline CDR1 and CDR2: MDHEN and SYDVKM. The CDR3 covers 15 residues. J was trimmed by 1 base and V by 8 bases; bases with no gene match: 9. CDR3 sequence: CASGPFGRRTDTQYF. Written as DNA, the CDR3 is TGTGCCAGCGGCCCCTTCGGGAGGCGCACAGATACGCAGTATTTT.

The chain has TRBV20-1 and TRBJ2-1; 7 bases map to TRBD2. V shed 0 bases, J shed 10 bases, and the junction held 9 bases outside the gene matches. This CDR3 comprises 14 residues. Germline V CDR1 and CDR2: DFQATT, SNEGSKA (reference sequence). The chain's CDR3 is CSARDLAGVNEQFF. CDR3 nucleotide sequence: TGCAGTGCTAGAGATCTCGCGGGAGTGAACGAGCAGTTCTTC.

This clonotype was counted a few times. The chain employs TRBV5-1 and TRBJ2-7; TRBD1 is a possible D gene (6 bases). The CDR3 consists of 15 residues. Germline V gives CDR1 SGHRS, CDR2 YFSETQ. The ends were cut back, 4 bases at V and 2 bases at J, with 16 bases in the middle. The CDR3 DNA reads TGCGCCAGCAGCCTTCCCGGGACACTAACCTACGAGCAGTACTTC. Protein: CASSLPGTLTYEQYF. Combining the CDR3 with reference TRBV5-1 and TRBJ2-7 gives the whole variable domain KAGVTQTPRYLIKTRGQQVTLSCSPISGHRSVSWYQQTPGQGLQFLFEYFSETQRNKGNFPGRFSGRQFSNSRSEMNVSTLELGDSALYLCASSLPGTLTYEQYFGPGTRLTVT.

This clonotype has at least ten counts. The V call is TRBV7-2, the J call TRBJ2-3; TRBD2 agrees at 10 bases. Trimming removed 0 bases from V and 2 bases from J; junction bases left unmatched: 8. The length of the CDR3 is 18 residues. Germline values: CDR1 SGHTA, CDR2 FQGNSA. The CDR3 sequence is CASSLASGRYFSTDTQYF. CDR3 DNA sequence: TGTGCCAGCAGCTTAGCTAGCGGGAGGTACTTTTCCACAGATACGCAGTATTTT.

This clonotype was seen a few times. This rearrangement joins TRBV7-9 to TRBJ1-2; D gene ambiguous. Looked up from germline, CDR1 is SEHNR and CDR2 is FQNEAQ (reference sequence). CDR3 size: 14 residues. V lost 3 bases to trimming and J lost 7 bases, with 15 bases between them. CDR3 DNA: TGTGCCAGCAGCTTGCAACCCTCAGCCGCTGGCTACACCTTC. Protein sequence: CASSLQPSAAGYTF.

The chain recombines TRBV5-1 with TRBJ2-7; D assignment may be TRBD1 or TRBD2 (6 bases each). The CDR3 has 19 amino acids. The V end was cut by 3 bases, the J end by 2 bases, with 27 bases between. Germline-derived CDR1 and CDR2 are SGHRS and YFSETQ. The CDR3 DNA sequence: TGCGCCAGCAGCTCGGACAGCTATCCCTCTAGCGCCACCCCCTACGAGCAGTACTTC. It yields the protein CASSSDSYPSSATPYEQYF.

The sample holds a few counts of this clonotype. The CDR3 nucleotides are TGTGCCAGCAAGGGTGGACGAGTTGGGGACAATGAGCAGTTCTTC. Translating it yields CASKGGRVGDNEQFF. The chain recombines TRBV25-1 with TRBJ2-1; D is unclear. Trimming removed 7 bases from V and 5 bases from J, with 18 bases in between. The CDR3 consists of 15 residues. CDR1 and CDR2 from the germline V gene are MGHDK and SYGVNS.